These 8 T cell receptor beta chains were sequenced from one sample in a study of blood T cell repertoires in COVID-19. TCRdb's table, derived via immunoSEQ multiplex PCR, lists solely in-frame clones and lacks some. The sample comprises about 400,000 clones, 88% of which are singletons, and over 2% rests with the top ten. Source material: PBMCs or T cells enriched from blood (not recorded which). These receptors originate from a woman between 40 and 50 years old with acute COVID-19.

This chain connects TRBV16 to TRBJ2-1; possibly TRBD1 for D (6 bases). The CDR3 is made up of 13 amino acids. V gave up 3 bases and J gave up 6 bases, with 9 bases separating them. Germline V lookup: CDR1 KGHSY, CDR2 FQNENV. The chain's CDR3 is CASSQGAVNEQFF. The CDR3 DNA reads TGTGCCAGCAGCCAGGGGGCGGTCAATGAGCAGTTCTTC.

The chain couples TRBV5-4 to TRBJ2-5; 7 bases align to TRBD1. The CDR3 extends over 14 amino acids. Germline values: CDR1 SGHNT, CDR2 YYREEE (reference sequence). The trim removed 0 bases at V and 4 bases at J, leaving 3 bases unmatched. As DNA, the CDR3 is TGTGCCAGCAGCTTGGACCCAGGGGGAGAGACCCAGTACTTC. Residues: CASSLDPGGETQYF.

The chain uses TRBV19 and TRBJ2-5; 14 nucleotides align to TRBD2. From germline, CDR1 is LNHDA and CDR2 SQIVND (reference sequence). The trim removed 3 bases at V and 4 bases at J, leaving 4 bases unmatched. The CDR3 runs to 16 residues. The CDR3 sequence is CASSMTSGGAGETQYF. CDR3 DNA sequence: TGTGCCAGTAGTATGACTAGCGGGGGGGCCGGAGAGACCCAGTACTTC.

This clone was detected only once. The V call is TRBV9, the J call TRBJ1-3, with D perhaps TRBD1 (5 bases). CDR1 and CDR2 (germline): SGDLS, YYNGEE. This CDR3 is built from 14 residues. Trimming shortened V by 6 bases and J by 2 bases, and 12 bases separated the two germline ends. The CDR3 protein is CASNPEGAGNTIYF. CDR3 sequence (DNA): TGTGCCAGCAACCCCGAAGGGGCTGGAAACACCATATATTTT. The complete variable domain, with remaining parts taken from reference TRBV9 and TRBJ1-3, reads DSGVTQTPKHLITATGQRVTLRCSPRSGDLSVYWYQQSLDQGLQFLIQYYNGEERAKGNILERFSAQQFPDLHSELNLSSLELGDSALYFCASNPEGAGNTIYFGEGSWLTVV.

The chain carries TRBV6-1 and TRBJ2-3; weak D call: TRBD1 (5 bases). CDR1 and CDR2 (germline): MNHNS, SASEGT. The CDR3 runs to 18 residues. V lost 0 bases and J lost 3, with 19 bases in between. The CDR3 DNA is TGTGCCAGCAGTGAAGCAGGGCGCCAGGTGGGGCTTACAGATACGCAGTATTTT. Translated, it gives CASSEAGRQVGLTDTQYF.

The rearrangement links TRBV5-1 to TRBJ1-2; maybe TRBD1 (6 bases). Between the trimmed V and J ends, which lost 0 bases and 5 bases, there was a span of 8 bases. CDR1 SGHRS and CDR2 YFSETQ come from the germline V gene. This CDR3 is built from 13 residues. The CDR3 DNA is TGCGCCAGCAGCTTGGGACAGGTATATGGCTACACCTTC. Protein sequence: CASSLGQVYGYTF.

CDR3 loop: CASATLAGVDTDTQYF. DNA for the CDR3: TGTGCTAGTGCGACCCTAGCGGGGGTAGACACAGATACGCAGTATTTT. The rearrangement links TRBV12-5 to TRBJ2-3, with 10 nucleotides matching TRBD2. Germline V gene data show CDR1 as LGHNT and CDR2 as FRNRAP. The CDR3 extends over 16 amino acids. Trimming at V came to 7 bases and at J to 2 bases, leaving 9 bases not matched to a gene.

The J gene is TRBJ1-4, the V gene TRBV19; D is possibly TRBD1 (5 bases). V lost 5 bases to trimming and J lost 4 bases, with 8 bases between them. CDR1 is LNHDA, CDR2 SQIVND, per germline (reference sequence). The length of the CDR3 is 13 residues. CDR3 bases: TGTGCCAGTAGTCGACAGTTTAATGAAAAACTGTTTTTT. Its translation: CASSRQFNEKLFF.